The clone carrying this TCR beta chain appeared a few times. In the original processing: The authors estimated nucleated cell counts from reference gene primer amplification. This table comes from immunoSEQ multiplex PCR, and its TCRdb copy is limited to in-frame clones, with some not included. That table gives V, J and clone size, and the DNA gave D and trimming. Among about 200,000 clones listed, about 85% were seen once. V was cut by 11 bases and J by 2 bases, with 16 bases left in between. Germline values: CDR1 MNHEY, CDR2 SVGAGI. CDR3 size: 14 residues. This specimen comes from a study of blood T cell repertoires in COVID-19.

V usage is TRBV6-5 and J usage is TRBJ1-3; D gene uncertain. This TCR was recovered from a woman under 40 who had recovered from COVID-19. Sequencing was performed on PBMCs or T cells enriched from blood (not recorded which). For the CDR3, the DNA is TGTGCCGGGCGGGCCCCTGAGACTGGAAACACCATATATTTT. It encodes CAGRAPETGNTIYF.